Listed here are 9 T cell receptor beta chains from one sample, sequenced in a study of blood T cell repertoires in COVID-19. Libraries were prepared by immunoSEQ multiplex PCR; TCRdb keeps only in-frame clonotypes and omits some of them. Of some 75,000 clones listed, approximately 86% are singletons. The material sequenced was peripheral blood. The receptors originated from a man older than 75 with COVID-19, enrolled during active disease.

The genes are TRBV7-2 and TRBJ2-7; the D gene is possibly TRBD2 (6 bases). V dropped 5 bases and J dropped 0 bases, with 11 bases sitting between them. The CDR3 consists of 14 residues. The germline V gene encodes CDR1 SGHTA and CDR2 FQGNSA. CDR3 sequence: CASSPSGGSYEQYF. CDR3 DNA sequence: TGTGCCAGCAGCCCCTCCGGGGGCTCCTACGAGCAGTACTTC.

The V and J genes are TRBV7-2 and TRBJ1-2; D possibly corresponds to TRBD1 (5 bases). This CDR3 is 15 amino acids long. V was trimmed by 1 base and J by 4 bases, leaving 13 bases between them. Germline CDR1 reads SGHTA; CDR2 reads FQGNSA. CDR3 nucleotide sequence: TGTGCCAGCAGCTTAGAATCCAGGGAGGGCTATGGCTACACCTTC. Translated: CASSLESREGYGYTF.

In DNA form, the CDR3 reads TGTGCCAGCAGCCCGACCGGGACTAGTAGACAAGAGACCCAGTACTTC. Its protein product is CASSPTGTSRQETQYF. The J gene is TRBJ2-5, the V gene TRBV27, with 8 bases fitting TRBD2. V lost 6 bases to trimming and J lost 2 bases; unmatched junction nucleotides: 11. Germline CDR1 and CDR2: MNHEY and SMNVEV (reference sequence). There are 16 residues in the CDR3.

The chain joins TRBV4-3 to TRBJ1-6; tentative D call: TRBD1 (5 bases). CDR3 length: 17 amino acids. V was clipped by 4 bases and J by 7 bases, with 20 bases between them. From germline, CDR1 is LGHNA and CDR2 YSLEER. The CDR3 is CASSRVRVGTGNSPLHF. CDR3 nucleotide sequence: TGCGCCAGCAGCCGGGTACGCGTGGGGACTGGGAATTCACCCCTCCACTTT.

The chain employs TRBV5-1 and TRBJ2-2; D is ambiguous. The CDR3 is 14 residues long. V lost 0 bases to trimming and J lost 4 bases, with 7 bases between them. In germline, CDR1 is SGHRS, CDR2 YFSETQ. The CDR3 DNA reads TGCGCCAGCAGCTTGGCTCGGTTCACCGGGGAGCTGTTTTTT. It specifies CASSLARFTGELFF. Full variable domain (rest looked up from reference TRBV5-1 and TRBJ2-2): KAGVTQTPRYLIKTRGQQVTLSCSPISGHRSVSWYQQTPGQGLQFLFEYFSETQRNKGNFPGRFSGRQFSNSRSEMNVSTLELGDSALYLCASSLARFTGELFFGEGSRLTVL.

CDR3 nucleotide sequence: TGTGCCAGCAGTGAAATCGGGACCCAGTACTTC. This encodes CASSEIGTQYF. This chain uses TRBV2 with TRBJ2-5; D ambiguous. The CDR3 covers 11 residues. V shed 2 bases and J shed 7 bases, with 5 bases lying between them. Germline lookup yields CDR1 SNHLY and CDR2 FYNNEI. Drawing the rest from reference TRBV2 and TRBJ2-5, the complete variable domain is EPEVTQTPSHQVTQMGQEVILRCVPISNHLYFYWYRQILGQKVEFLVSFYNNEISEKSEIFDDQFSVERPDGSNFTLKIRSTKLEDSAMYFCASSEIGTQYFGPGTRLLVL.

J is TRBJ2-7 and V is TRBV27, with 7 bases matching TRBD1. The CDR3 loop spans 15 amino acids. The trim removed 5 bases at V and 3 bases at J, leaving 10 bases unmatched. Germline CDR1 reads MNHEY; CDR2 reads SMNVEV (reference sequence). CDR3 coding DNA: TGTGCCAGCAGTCGACCGGGACAGAGGAGCTACGAGCAGTACTTC. Translating gives CASSRPGQRSYEQYF.

The V call is TRBV13, the J call TRBJ1-4; no firm D call. The CDR3 loop spans 16 amino acids. Germline lookup yields CDR1 PRHDT and CDR2 FYEKMQ (reference sequence). V was clipped by 0 bases and J by 7 bases, with 15 bases between them. The CDR3 is CASSLGRALSGEKLFF. The CDR3 DNA reads TGTGCCAGCAGCTTAGGGCGGGCCCTAAGCGGTGAAAAACTGTTTTTT.

This chain uses TRBV7-2 with TRBJ2-5; TRBD2 aligns across 8 bases. Germline V CDR1 and CDR2: SGHTA, FQGNSA. The J segment lost 6 bases and the V segment lost 5 bases, leaving 5 bases of the junction unmatched. The CDR3 extends over 13 amino acids. Here the CDR3 reads CASSPGGPQTQYF. DNA of the CDR3: TGTGCCAGCAGCCCGGGGGGGCCGCAGACCCAGTACTTC.